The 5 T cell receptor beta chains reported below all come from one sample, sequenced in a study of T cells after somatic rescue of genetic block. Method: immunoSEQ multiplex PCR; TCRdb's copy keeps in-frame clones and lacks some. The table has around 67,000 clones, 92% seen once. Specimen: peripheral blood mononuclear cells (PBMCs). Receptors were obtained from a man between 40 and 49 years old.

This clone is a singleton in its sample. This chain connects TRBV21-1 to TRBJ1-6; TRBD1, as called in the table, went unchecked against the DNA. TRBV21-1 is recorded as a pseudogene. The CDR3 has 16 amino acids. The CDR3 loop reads CASSKGDRERGSPLHF. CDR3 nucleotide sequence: TGTGCCAGCAGCAAAGGGGACAGGGAGAGGGGTTCACCCCTCCACTTT.

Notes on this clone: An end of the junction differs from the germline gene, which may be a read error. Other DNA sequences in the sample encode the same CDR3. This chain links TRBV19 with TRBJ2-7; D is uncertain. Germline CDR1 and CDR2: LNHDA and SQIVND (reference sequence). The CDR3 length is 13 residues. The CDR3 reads CASSTETGYEQYF. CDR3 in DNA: TGTGCCAGTAGTACCGAGACTGGCTACGAGCAGTACTTT.

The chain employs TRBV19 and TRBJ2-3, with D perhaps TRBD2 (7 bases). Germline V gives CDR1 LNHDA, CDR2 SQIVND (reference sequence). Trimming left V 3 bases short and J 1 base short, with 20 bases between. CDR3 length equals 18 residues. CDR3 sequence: CASSIRVPGGQGTDTQYF. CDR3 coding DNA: TGTGCCAGTAGTATTAGGGTGCCGGGGGGCCAAGGCACAGATACGCAGTATTTT.

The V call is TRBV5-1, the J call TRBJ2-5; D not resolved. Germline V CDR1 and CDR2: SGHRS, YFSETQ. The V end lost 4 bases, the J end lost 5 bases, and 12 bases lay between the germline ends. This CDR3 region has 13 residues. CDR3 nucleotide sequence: TGCGCCAGCAGCCTCCAAGATGGGGAGACCCAGTACTTC. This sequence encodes CASSLQDGETQYF.

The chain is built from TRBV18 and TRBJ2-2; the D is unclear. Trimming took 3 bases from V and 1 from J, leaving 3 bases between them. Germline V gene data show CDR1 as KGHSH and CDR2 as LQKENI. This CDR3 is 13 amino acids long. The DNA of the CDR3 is TGTGCCAGCTCACCCAGGAACACCGGGGAGCTGTTTTTT. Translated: CASSPRNTGELFF.